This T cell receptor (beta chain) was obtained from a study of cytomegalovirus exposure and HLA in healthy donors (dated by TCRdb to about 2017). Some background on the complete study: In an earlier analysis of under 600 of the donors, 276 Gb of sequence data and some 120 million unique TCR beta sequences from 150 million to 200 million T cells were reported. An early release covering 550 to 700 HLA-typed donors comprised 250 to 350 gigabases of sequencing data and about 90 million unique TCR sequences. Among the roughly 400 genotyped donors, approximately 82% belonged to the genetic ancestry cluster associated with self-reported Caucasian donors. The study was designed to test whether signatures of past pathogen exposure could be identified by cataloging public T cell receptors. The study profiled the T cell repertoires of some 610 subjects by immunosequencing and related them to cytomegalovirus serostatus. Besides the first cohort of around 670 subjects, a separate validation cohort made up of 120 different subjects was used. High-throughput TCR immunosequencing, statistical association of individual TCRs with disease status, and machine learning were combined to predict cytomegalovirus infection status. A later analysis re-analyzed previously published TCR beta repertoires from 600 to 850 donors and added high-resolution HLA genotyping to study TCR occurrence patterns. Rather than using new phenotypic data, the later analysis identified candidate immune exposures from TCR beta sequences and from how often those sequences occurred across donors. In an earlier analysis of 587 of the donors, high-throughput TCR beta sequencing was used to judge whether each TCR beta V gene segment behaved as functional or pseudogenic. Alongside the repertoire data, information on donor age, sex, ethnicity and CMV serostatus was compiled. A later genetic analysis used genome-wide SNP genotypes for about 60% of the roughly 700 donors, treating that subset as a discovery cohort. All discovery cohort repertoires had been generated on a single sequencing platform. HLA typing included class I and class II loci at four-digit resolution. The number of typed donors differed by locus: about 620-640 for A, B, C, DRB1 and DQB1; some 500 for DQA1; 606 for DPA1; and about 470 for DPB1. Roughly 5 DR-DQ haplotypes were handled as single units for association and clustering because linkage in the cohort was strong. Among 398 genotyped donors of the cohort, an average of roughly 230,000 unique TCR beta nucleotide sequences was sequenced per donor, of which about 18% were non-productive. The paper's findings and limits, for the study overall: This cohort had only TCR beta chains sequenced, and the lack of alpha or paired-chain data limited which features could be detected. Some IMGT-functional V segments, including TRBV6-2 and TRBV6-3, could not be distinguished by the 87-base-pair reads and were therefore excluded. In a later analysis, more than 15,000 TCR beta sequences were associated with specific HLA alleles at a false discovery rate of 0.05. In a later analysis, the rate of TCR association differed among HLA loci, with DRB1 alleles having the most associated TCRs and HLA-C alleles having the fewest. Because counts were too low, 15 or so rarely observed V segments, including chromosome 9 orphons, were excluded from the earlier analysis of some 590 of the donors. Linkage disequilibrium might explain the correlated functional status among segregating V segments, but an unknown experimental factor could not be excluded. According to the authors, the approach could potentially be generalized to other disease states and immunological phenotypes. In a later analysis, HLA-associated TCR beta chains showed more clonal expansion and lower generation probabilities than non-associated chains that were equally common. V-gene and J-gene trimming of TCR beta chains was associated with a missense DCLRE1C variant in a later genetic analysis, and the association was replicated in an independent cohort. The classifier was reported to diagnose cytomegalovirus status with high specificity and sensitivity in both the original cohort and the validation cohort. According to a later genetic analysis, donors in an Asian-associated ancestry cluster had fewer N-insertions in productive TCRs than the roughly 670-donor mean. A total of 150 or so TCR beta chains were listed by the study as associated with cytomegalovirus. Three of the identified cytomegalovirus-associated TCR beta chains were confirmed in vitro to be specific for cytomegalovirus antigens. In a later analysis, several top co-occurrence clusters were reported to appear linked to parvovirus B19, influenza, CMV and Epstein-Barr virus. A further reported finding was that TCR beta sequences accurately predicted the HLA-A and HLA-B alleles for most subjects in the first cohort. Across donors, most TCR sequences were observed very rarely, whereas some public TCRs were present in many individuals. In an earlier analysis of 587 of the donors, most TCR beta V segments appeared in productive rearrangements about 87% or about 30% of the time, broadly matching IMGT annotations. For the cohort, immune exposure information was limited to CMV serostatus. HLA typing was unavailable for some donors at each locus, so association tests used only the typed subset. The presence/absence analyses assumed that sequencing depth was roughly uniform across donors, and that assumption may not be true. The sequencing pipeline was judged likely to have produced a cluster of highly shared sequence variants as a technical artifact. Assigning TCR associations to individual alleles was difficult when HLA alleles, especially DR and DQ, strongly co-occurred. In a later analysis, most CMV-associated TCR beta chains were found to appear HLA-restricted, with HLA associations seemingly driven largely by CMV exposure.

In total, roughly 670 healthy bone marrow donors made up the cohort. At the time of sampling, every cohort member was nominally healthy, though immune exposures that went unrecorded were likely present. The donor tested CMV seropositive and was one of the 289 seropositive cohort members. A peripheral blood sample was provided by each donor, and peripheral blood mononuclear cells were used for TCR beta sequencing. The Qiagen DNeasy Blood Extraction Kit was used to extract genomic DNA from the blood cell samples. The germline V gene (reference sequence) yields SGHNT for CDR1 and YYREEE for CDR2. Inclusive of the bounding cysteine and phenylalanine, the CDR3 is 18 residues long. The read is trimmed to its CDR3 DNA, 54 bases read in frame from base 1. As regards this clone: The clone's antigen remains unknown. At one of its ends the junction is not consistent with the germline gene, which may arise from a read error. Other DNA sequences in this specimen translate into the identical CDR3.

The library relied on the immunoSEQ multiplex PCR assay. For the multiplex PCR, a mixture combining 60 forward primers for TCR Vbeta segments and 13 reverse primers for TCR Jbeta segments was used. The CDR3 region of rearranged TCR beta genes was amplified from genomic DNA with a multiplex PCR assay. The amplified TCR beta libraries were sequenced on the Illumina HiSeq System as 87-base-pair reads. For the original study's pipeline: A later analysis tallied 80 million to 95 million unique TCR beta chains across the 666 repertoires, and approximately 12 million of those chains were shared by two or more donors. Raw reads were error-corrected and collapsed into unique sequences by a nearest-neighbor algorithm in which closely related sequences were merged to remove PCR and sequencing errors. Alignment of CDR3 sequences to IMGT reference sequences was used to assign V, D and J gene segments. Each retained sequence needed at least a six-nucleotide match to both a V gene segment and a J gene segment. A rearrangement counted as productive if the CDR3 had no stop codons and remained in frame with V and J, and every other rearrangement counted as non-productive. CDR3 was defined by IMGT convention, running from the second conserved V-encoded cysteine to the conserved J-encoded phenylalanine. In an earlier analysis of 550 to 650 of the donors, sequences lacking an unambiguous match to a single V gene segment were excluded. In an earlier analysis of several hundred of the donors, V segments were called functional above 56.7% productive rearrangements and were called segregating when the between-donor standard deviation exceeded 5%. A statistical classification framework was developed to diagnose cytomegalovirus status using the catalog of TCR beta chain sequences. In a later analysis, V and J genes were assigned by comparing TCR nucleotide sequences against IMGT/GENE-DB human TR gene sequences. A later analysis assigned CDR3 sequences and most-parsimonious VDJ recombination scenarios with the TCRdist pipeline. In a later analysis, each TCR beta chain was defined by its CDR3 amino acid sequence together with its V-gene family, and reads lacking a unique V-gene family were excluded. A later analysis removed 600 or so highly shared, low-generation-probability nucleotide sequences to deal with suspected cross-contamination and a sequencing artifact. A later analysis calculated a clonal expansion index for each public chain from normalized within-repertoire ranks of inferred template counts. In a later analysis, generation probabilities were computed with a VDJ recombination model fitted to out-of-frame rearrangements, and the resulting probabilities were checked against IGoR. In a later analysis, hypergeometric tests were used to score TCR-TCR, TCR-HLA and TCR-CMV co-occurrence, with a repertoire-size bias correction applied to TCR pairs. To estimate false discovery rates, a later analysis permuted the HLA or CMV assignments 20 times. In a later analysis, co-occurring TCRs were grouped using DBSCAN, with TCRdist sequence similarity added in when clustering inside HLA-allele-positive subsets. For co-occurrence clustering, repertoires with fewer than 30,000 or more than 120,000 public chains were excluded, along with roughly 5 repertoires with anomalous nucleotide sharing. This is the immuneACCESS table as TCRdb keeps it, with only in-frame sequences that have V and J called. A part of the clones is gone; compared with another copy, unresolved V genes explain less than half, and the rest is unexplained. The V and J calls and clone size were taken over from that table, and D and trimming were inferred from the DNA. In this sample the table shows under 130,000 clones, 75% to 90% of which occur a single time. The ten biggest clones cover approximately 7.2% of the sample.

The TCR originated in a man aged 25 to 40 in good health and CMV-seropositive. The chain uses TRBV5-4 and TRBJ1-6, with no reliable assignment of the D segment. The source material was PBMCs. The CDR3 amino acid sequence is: CASSLAPIAALGNSPLHF. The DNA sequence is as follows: TGTGCCAGCAGCTTGGCCCCTATCGCGGCTTTAGGTAATTCCCCCCTCCACTTT.